This TCR beta chain was captured by sequencing in a study of human T cells and chemical hapten exposure. The wider study: How much TCR each sample yielded varied, mostly because pooled library volumes differed slightly.

Overall study results and limits: The number of TCRs above 1 in 1000 frequency did not change after DPC sensitization.

Individual cDNA molecules in this library carried unique molecular identifiers. TCRdb passed the 5' RACE reads through MiXCR, listing each CDR3 protein once. This sample carries 110,000 or so distinct CDR3 sequences, approximately 19% of them seen once, and the ten largest clones take 2.5% to 3%. V lost 3 bases, J lost 5 bases, and 11 bases lay in between. The CDR3 sequence is 14 residues long. CDR1 is SGHTA and CDR2 is FQGTGA in the germline V gene. Of note for this clonotype: Its antigen is currently unknown.

Whole blood, unfractionated, served as the material for total RNA extraction. This sequence was found in a human donor in good health. V gene TRBV7-3 combines with J gene TRBJ2-1; possible D gene TRBD1, 6 bases. CDR3 sequence: CASSLGAWNNEQFF. DNA for the CDR3: TGTGCCAGCAGCTTGGGGGCGTGGAACAATGAGCAGTTCTTC.